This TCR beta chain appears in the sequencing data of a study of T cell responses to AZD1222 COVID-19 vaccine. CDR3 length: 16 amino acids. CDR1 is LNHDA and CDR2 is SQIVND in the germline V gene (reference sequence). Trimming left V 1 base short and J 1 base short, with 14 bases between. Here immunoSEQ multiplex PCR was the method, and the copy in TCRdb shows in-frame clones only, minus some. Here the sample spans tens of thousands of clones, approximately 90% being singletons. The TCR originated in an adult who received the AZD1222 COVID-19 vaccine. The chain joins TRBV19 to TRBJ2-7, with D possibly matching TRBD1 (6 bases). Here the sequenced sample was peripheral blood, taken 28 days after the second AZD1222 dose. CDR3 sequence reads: CASSIVLGTLSYEQYF. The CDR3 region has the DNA TGTGCCAGTAGTATAGTGTTAGGGACATTGTCCTACGAGCAGTACTTC.